This entry lists 24 T cell receptor beta chains sequenced from one sample in a study of T cells in localized non-small cell lung cancer. The data were produced by immunoSEQ multiplex PCR, yet TCRdb's version contains in-frame clones alone and is incomplete. The profile shows nearly 25,000 clones, around 90% of them singletons. Sequencing used peripheral blood, obtained before any cancer treatment. The origin of the receptors is a woman aged 35 to 75 with stage I lung adenocarcinoma.

The V and J genes are TRBV30 and TRBJ2-1; 11 nucleotides agree with TRBD2. Per the germline V gene, CDR1 is GTSNPN and CDR2 is SVGIG (reference sequence). The CDR3 is made up of 14 amino acids. V lost 5 bases to trimming and J lost 7 bases; unmatched junction nucleotides: 7. The CDR3 DNA is TGTGCCTGGGGTTCCGGGACTAGCGGTAATGAGCAGTTCTTC. Amino acids: CAWGSGTSGNEQFF. Complete variable domain (other parts from reference TRBV30 and TRBJ2-1): SQTIHQWPATLVQPVGSPLSLECTVEGTSNPNLYWYRQAAGRGLQLLFYSVGIGQISSEVPQNLSASRPQDRQFILSSKKLLLSDSGFYLCAWGSGTSGNEQFFGPGTRLTVL.

V gene TRBV19 combines with J gene TRBJ2-4; tentative D call: TRBD2 (6 bases). CDR3 size: 13 residues. The germline CDR1 and CDR2 sequences are LNHDA and SQIVND (reference sequence). Trimming pared 7 bases from V and 0 bases from J, leaving 7 bases between. The CDR3 sequence is CASKGLAKNIQYF. In nucleotides, the CDR3 is TGTGCCAGTAAGGGACTAGCCAAAAACATTCAGTACTTC.

The chain joins TRBV5-5 to TRBJ1-3, with D unresolved. V lost 4 bases to trimming and J lost 0 bases, with 11 bases between them. The germline gives CDR1 SGHKS, CDR2 YYEKEE (reference sequence). This CDR3 is 15 amino acids long. This chain's CDR3 is CASSPFSGSGNTIYF. The CDR3 DNA reads as TGTGCCAGCAGCCCCTTTTCGGGCTCTGGAAACACCATATATTTT.

The chain links TRBV4-1 to TRBJ1-1, with 7 bases aligning to TRBD1. Germline loops: CDR1 MGHRA, CDR2 YSYEKL. CDR3 length: 16 residues. With 1 base clipped from V and 0 bases from J, the junction kept 5 bases outside the gene matches. The CDR3 is CASSQGQGQLNTEAFF. As DNA, the CDR3 is TGCGCCAGCAGCCAAGGACAGGGACAGTTGAACACTGAAGCTTTCTTT.

The genes are TRBV7-9 and TRBJ2-1; possible D gene TRBD1, 6 bases. In germline, CDR1 is SEHNR, CDR2 FQNEAQ (reference sequence). CDR3 length: 16 residues. Trimming took off 5 bases at V and 0 bases at J, with 14 bases between the two ends. Here the CDR3 reads CASSKTGSYSYNEQFF. The DNA of the CDR3 is TGTGCCAGCAGCAAGACAGGATCATACTCCTACAATGAGCAGTTCTTC.

The V gene is TRBV6-5, the J gene TRBJ1-5; the D gene is possibly TRBD1 (6 bases). Trimming removed 5 bases from V and 5 bases from J, with 10 bases in between. The CDR3 has 13 amino acids. The germline CDR1 and CDR2 sequences are MNHEY and SVGAGI. As DNA, the CDR3 is TGTGCCAGCAGTAGACAGGTGGATCAGCCCCAGCATTTT. Protein product: CASSRQVDQPQHF.

This clone has just a few counts. The identical CDR3 is also encoded by other nucleotide sequences in the sample. The chain carries TRBV4-1 and TRBJ1-2, with 7 bases identical to TRBD1. Germline V gene data show CDR1 as MGHRA and CDR2 as YSYEKL. V lost 1 base to trimming and J lost 2 bases; unmatched junction nucleotides: 10. This CDR3 has 17 residues. In DNA, the CDR3 is TGCGCCAGCAGCCAAGGTCCAGGGGGGGGTTTGAACTATGGCTACACCTTC. Translation gives CASSQGPGGGLNYGYTF.

The chain is built from TRBV5-1 and TRBJ2-1, with D hard to call. Trimming left V 1 base short and J 0 bases short, with 11 bases between. CDR3 length: 16 amino acids. Germline CDR1 and CDR2: SGHRS and YFSETQ. In nucleotides, the CDR3 is TGCGCCAGCAGCTTGAGAGGCAGAAGCTCCTACAATGAGCAGTTCTTC. This encodes CASSLRGRSSYNEQFF.

This chain uses TRBV7-3 with TRBJ2-7, with D uncertain. CDR3 length: 13 residues. CDR1 is SGHTA, CDR2 FQGTGA, per germline. V gave up 0 bases and J gave up 3 bases, with 6 bases separating them. The CDR3 loop is CASSLTSDYEQYF. Here the CDR3 DNA reads TGTGCCAGCAGCTTAACGTCTGACTACGAGCAGTACTTC.

The V and J genes are TRBV4-1 and TRBJ2-7; 10 nucleotides match TRBD1. After removal of 1 base from V and 0 bases from J, the junction contained 0 bases not matched to a gene. This CDR3 comprises 15 residues. CDR1 MGHRA and CDR2 YSYEKL come from the germline V gene. CDR3 bases: TGCGCCAGCAGCCAAGGGACAGGGGGCTCCTACGAGCAGTACTTC. Protein sequence: CASSQGTGGSYEQYF.

The chain couples TRBV19 to TRBJ2-7; tentative D call: TRBD1 (7 bases). The length of the CDR3 is 15 residues. Germline V CDR1 and CDR2: LNHDA, SQIVND (reference sequence). Trimming shortened V by 1 base and J by 5 bases, and 15 bases separated the two germline ends. CDR3 region: CASSIGWRGQDEQYF. The CDR3 DNA sequence: TGTGCCAGTAGTATAGGATGGAGGGGGCAAGACGAGCAGTACTTC.

The J gene is TRBJ2-1, the V gene TRBV29-1; possibly TRBD2 for D (6 bases). The CDR3 consists of 12 residues. CDR1 is SQVTM and CDR2 is ANQGSEA in the germline V gene. Trimming removed 5 bases at V and 3 bases at J, with 8 bases between. As DNA, the CDR3 is TGCAGCGTTCGCGGGATCTACAATGAGCAGTTCTTC. Translated: CSVRGIYNEQFF.

Only one count was recorded for this clone. This chain joins TRBV9 and TRBJ1-2, with D unresolved. V lost 6 bases and J 6 bases, leaving 15 bases between the germline ends. Per germline, CDR1 SGDLS and CDR2 YYNGEE. The CDR3 has 13 residues. CDR3: CASIGPLGDGYTF. The CDR3 DNA is TGTGCCAGCATCGGACCCCTCGGGGATGGCTACACCTTC.

The CDR3 nucleotides read TGTGCCAGCAGTTTGACCCGATCAGTAGCGGCGCTATTCACAGATACGCAGTATTTT. This encodes CASSLTRSVAALFTDTQYF. The chain carries TRBV11-1 and TRBJ2-3, with D tentatively TRBD2 (6 bases). CDR3 size: 19 residues. CDR1 and CDR2 (germline): SGHAT, FQDESV (reference sequence). Trimming took 6 bases from V and 2 from J, leaving 27 bases between them.

This clone is a singleton in its sample. The chain joins TRBV28 to TRBJ1-2, with a tentative D call TRBD1 (5 bases). CDR1 and CDR2 from the germline V gene are MDHEN and SYDVKM. This CDR3 region has 14 residues. Trimming took 4 bases from V and 3 from J, leaving 12 bases between them. DNA of the CDR3: TGTGCCAGCAGTTCCTACAGGATAGACTATGGCTACACCTTC. Protein product: CASSSYRIDYGYTF.

The CDR3 nucleotides are TGTGCCAGCAGTTCGTTTTCGTCCGGGAGTAACAACGAGCAGTACTTC. This sequence encodes CASSSFSSGSNNEQYF. V and J are TRBV28 and TRBJ2-5, with a possible D match to TRBD2 (6 bases). The end of the DNA fits TRBJ2-7 better, so the J call may be wrong. CDR3 length: 16 residues. Germline V CDR1 and CDR2: MDHEN, SYDVKM.

The chain carries TRBV27 and TRBJ2-1, with D hard to call. Germline V CDR1 and CDR2: MNHEY, SMNVEV (reference sequence). The V end lost 3 bases, the J end lost 5 bases, and 8 bases lay between the germline ends. The CDR3 extends over 13 amino acids. The CDR3 DNA is TGTGCCAGCAGTTTCCCAGGACACAATGAGCAGTTCTTC. It yields the protein CASSFPGHNEQFF.

The chain joins TRBV7-2 to TRBJ2-3; TRBD1 or TRBD2 may be the D gene (5 bases each). Trimming shortened V by 3 bases and J by 1 base, and 8 bases separated the two germline ends. From germline, CDR1 is SGHTA and CDR2 FQGNSA. CDR3 length: 14 residues. DNA for the CDR3: TGTGCCAGCAGCTTTAGGGGACGCACAGATACGCAGTATTTT. This codes for CASSFRGRTDTQYF.

V is TRBV7-8 and J is TRBJ2-6, with 7 bases matching TRBD1. Germline lookup yields CDR1 SGHVS and CDR2 FQNEAQ. The CDR3 is 17 residues long. Trimming cost V 5 bases and J 0 bases; bases outside gene matches: 7. Written as DNA, the CDR3 is TGTGCCAGCAGCGTTGGGACAGCCCACTCTGGGGCCAACGTCCTGACTTTC. It encodes CASSVGTAHSGANVLTF.

The chain is built from TRBV7-9 and TRBJ2-2; D is unclear. CDR1 and CDR2 (germline): SEHNR, FQNEAQ (reference sequence). This CDR3 contains 14 residues. Trimming took 1 base from V and 1 from J, leaving 4 bases between them. CDR3 region: CASSLEGNTGELFF. CDR3 DNA sequence: TGTGCCAGCAGCTTAGAAGGGAACACCGGGGAGCTGTTTTTT. Based on the CDR3 plus reference TRBV7-9 and TRBJ2-2, the full variable domain is DTGVSQNPRHKITKRGQNVTFRCDPISEHNRLYWYRQTLGQGPEFLTYFQNEAQLEKSRLLSDRFSAERPKGSFSTLEIQRTEQGDSAMYLCASSLEGNTGELFFGEGSRLTVL.

V usage is TRBV6-1 and J usage is TRBJ2-1, with 8 positions matching TRBD1. The CDR3 totals 15 residues. CDR1 is MNHNS and CDR2 is SASEGT in the germline V gene. With 5 bases clipped from V and 8 bases from J, the junction kept 11 bases outside the gene matches. The CDR3 nucleotides are TGTGCCAGCAGTCGCATTATACAGACAGGGGATGAGCAGTTCTTC. The encoded protein is CASSRIIQTGDEQFF.

The J gene is TRBJ2-1, the V gene TRBV28, with 7 bases identical to TRBD1. This CDR3 is 19 amino acids long. Germline V gene lookup returns CDR1 MDHEN and CDR2 SYDVKM. V was pared by 3 bases and J by 3 bases, with 17 bases of the junction left unmatched. CDR3 sequence: CASSFGWGQSFLLYNEQFF. CDR3 DNA sequence: TGTGCCAGCAGTTTCGGGTGGGGACAGTCGTTTCTCCTCTACAATGAGCAGTTCTTC.

The chain carries TRBV6-5 and TRBJ2-1, with D perhaps TRBD1 (5 bases). Trimming left V 7 bases short and J 4 bases short, with 11 bases between. The CDR3 extends over 13 amino acids. Germline CDR1 reads MNHEY; CDR2 reads SVGAGI. Here the CDR3 DNA reads TGTGCCAGCAAGAATCAGGGATACAATGAGCAGTTCTTC. It encodes CASKNQGYNEQFF.

The chain employs TRBV2 and TRBJ2-6, with a possible D match to TRBD1 (6 bases). Per the germline V gene, CDR1 is SNHLY and CDR2 is FYNNEI. Deletions cut 6 bases from V and 4 bases from J, with 13 bases between. The CDR3 length is 15 residues. The CDR3 DNA reads as TGTGCCAGCAGGGGTACAGGGCCCGGGGCCAACGTCCTGACTTTC. It translates to CASRGTGPGANVLTF.